This entry lists 22 T cell receptor beta chains sequenced from one sample in a study of CD4+ T cells in melanoma. Assay used: immunoSEQ multiplex PCR; TCRdb lists only in-frame clones, some missing. This table holds around 110,000 clones, about 90% found once. The specimen sequenced was peripheral blood. Source of these receptors: a human donor with melanoma.

The V gene is TRBV27, the J gene TRBJ2-7; tentatively, D is TRBD1 (5 bases). CDR1 MNHEY and CDR2 SMNVEV come from the germline V gene (reference sequence). The CDR3 extends over 14 amino acids. V was cut by 2 bases and J by 4 bases, with 12 bases left in between. The CDR3 DNA reads as TGTGCCAGCAGTTTAGGGATAAGGGGTTACGAGCAGTACTTC. This translates into CASSLGIRGYEQYF.

The chain employs TRBV9 and TRBJ2-2; 9 positions agree with TRBD1. The CDR3 consists of 17 residues. The V gene end was trimmed by 3 bases and the J gene end by 1 base; junction bases not matched to a gene: 7. CDR1 SGDLS and CDR2 YYNGEE come from the germline V gene. The CDR3 region is CASSAEWGQGNTGELFF. The CDR3 region has the DNA TGTGCCAGCAGCGCGGAGTGGGGACAGGGGAACACCGGGGAGCTGTTTTTT.

This clone was found once. This chain connects TRBV19 to TRBJ2-7; 7 bases are shared with TRBD1. CDR1 LNHDA and CDR2 SQIVND come from the germline V gene (reference sequence). CDR3 length: 14 amino acids. The junction had 11 bases not matched to a gene; V was cut back by 5 bases and J by 7 bases. CDR3 amino acids: CASSPDRVLGEQYF. The CDR3, as DNA: TGTGCCAGTAGTCCCGACAGGGTCCTGGGTGAGCAGTACTTC.

The V and J genes are TRBV5-1 and TRBJ2-7; either TRBD1 or TRBD2 may fit D (6 bases each). Trimming removed 2 bases from V and 3 bases from J, with 12 bases in between. The CDR3 spans 14 residues. The germline V gene encodes CDR1 SGHRS and CDR2 YFSETQ. CDR3 sequence (DNA): TGCGCCAGCAGCTTCTTGGGGGGCAGCTACGAGCAGTACTTC. Residues: CASSFLGGSYEQYF.

The rearrangement uses TRBV9 and TRBJ1-5; 9 bases are shared with TRBD1. The germline V gene encodes CDR1 SGDLS and CDR2 YYNGEE. The CDR3 extends over 18 amino acids. V gave up 1 base and J gave up 6 bases; unmatched junction bases: 14. CDR3 DNA sequence: TGTGCCAGCAGCGTACTTAAACAGGGGGACAGGGCGATTCAGCCCCAGCATTTT. Protein: CASSVLKQGDRAIQPQHF.

CDR3 in amino acids: CASSRYRETGELFF. CDR3 DNA sequence: TGCGCCAGCAGCCGATACAGGGAGACCGGGGAGCTGTTTTTT. V gene TRBV4-3 combines with J gene TRBJ2-2; maybe TRBD1 (6 bases). The V gene lost 4 bases and the J gene lost 5 bases, with 11 bases spanning the gap. Germline CDR1 reads LGHNA; CDR2 reads YSLEER. The CDR3 covers 14 residues.

The V and J genes are TRBV28 and TRBJ1-2; D possibly corresponds to TRBD1 (5 bases). Germline V gives CDR1 MDHEN, CDR2 SYDVKM. The CDR3 runs 15 residues. Trimming took 4 bases from V and 7 from J, leaving 19 bases between them. The CDR3 DNA is TGTGCCAGCAGTTCATCGGGACTCCGGAGGGGTGGCTACACCTTC. Translated: CASSSSGLRRGGYTF.

The chain combines TRBV14 with TRBJ1-6; the D is unclear. V was trimmed by 1 base and J by 7 bases, leaving 5 bases between them. Germline CDR1 and CDR2: SGHDN and FVKESK. This CDR3 has 13 amino acids. The CDR3 nucleotides read TGTGCCAGCAGCCAAGGAGGAAATTCACCCCTCCACTTT. Its translation is CASSQGGNSPLHF.

The chain links TRBV10-3 to TRBJ2-1, with unresolved D. The CDR3 has 17 amino acids. The germline gives CDR1 ENHRY, CDR2 SYGVKD. Trimming shortened V by 0 bases and J by 0 bases, and 12 bases separated the two germline ends. Written as DNA, the CDR3 is TGTGCCATCAGTGAGTCCGGACGGGCCGGCTCCTACAATGAGCAGTTCTTC. Protein sequence: CAISESGRAGSYNEQFF.

The chain couples TRBV6-6 to TRBJ2-5, with TRBD2 identical over 7 bases. Germline CDR1 MNHNY, CDR2 SVGAGI (reference sequence). This CDR3 has 14 amino acids. Trimming at V came to 0 bases and at J to 5 bases, leaving 3 bases not matched to a gene. The CDR3 coding sequence is TGTGCCAGCAGTTACTCTAGCGGGTGGGAGACCCAGTACTTC. Translation gives CASSYSSGWETQYF.

The J gene is TRBJ2-7, the V gene TRBV7-9; maybe TRBD2 (6 bases). The CDR3 is made up of 13 amino acids. V lost 3 bases, J lost 5 bases, and 11 bases lay in between. Germline assignment: CDR1 SEHNR and CDR2 FQNEAQ (reference sequence). The CDR3 protein is CASSFTGSDEQYF. DNA of the CDR3: TGTGCCAGCAGCTTCACCGGGAGCGACGAGCAGTACTTC.

The CDR3, as DNA: TGTGCCAGCTCACGTACTAGCGCCTACGAGCAGTACTTC. This gives the protein CASSRTSAYEQYF. The J gene is TRBJ2-7, the V gene TRBV18; 7 bases map to TRBD2. There are 13 residues in the CDR3. V shed 4 bases, J shed 2 bases, and the junction held 2 bases outside the gene matches. Germline V gene lookup returns CDR1 KGHSH and CDR2 LQKENI. The whole variable domain, remainder taken from reference TRBV18 and TRBJ2-7, is NAGVMQNPRHLVRRRGQEARLRCSPMKGHSHVYWYRQLPEEGLKFMVYLQKENIIDESGMPKERFSAEFPKEGPSILRIQQVVRGDSAAYFCASSRTSAYEQYFGPGTRLTVT.

The chain recombines TRBV28 with TRBJ2-7; D is perhaps TRBD2 (5 bases). The germline V gene has CDR1 MDHEN and CDR2 SYDVKM. V was shortened by 5 bases and J by 4 bases, with 12 bases between the two germline ends. CDR3 size: 13 residues. CDR3 amino acids: CASSPSRGYEQYF. The CDR3 DNA follows: TGTGCCAGCAGTCCATCTCGAGGGTACGAGCAGTACTTC.

The chain links TRBV7-9 to TRBJ2-7, with D hard to call. The V and J ends lost 5 bases and 1 base respectively, with 12 bases between them. Per the germline V gene, CDR1 is SEHNR and CDR2 is FQNEAQ (reference sequence). The CDR3 runs to 14 residues. CDR3 in amino acids: CASSTPTRSYEQYF. As DNA, the CDR3 is TGTGCCAGCAGCACTCCCACAAGATCCTACGAGCAGTACTTC.

The V gene is TRBV30, the J gene TRBJ1-2, with D perhaps TRBD1 (5 bases). V was trimmed by 8 bases and J by 7 bases, leaving 20 bases between them. In germline, CDR1 is GTSNPN, CDR2 SVGIG (reference sequence). The CDR3 spans 13 residues. CDR3: CALGYESRGGYTF. CDR3 DNA: TGTGCCCTCGGATATGAGTCTAGGGGTGGCTACACCTTC.

The chain recombines TRBV19 with TRBJ2-6; 7 bases map to TRBD2. CDR3 length: 18 amino acids. CDR1 and CDR2 (germline): LNHDA, SQIVND (reference sequence). J gave up 0 bases and V 6 bases, and 11 bases lay outside the gene matches. In nucleotides, the CDR3 is TGTGCCAGTAGGGCCGCAGCGGGAAGGGTCTCTGGGGCCAACGTCCTGACTTTC. This encodes CASRAAAGRVSGANVLTF.

The rearrangement joins TRBV5-6 to TRBJ2-2, with TRBD1 identical over 10 bases. The CDR3 is 17 amino acids. From germline, CDR1 is SGHDT and CDR2 YYEEEE. V shed 4 bases, J shed 3 bases, and the junction held 9 bases outside the gene matches. The CDR3 nucleotides are TGTGCCAGCAGCCTCTTGGGTGGACAGGGGGACACCGGGGAGCTGTTTTTT. As protein: CASSLLGGQGDTGELFF.

V usage is TRBV7-2 and J usage is TRBJ1-6; D is ambiguous. Deletions cut 5 bases from V and 0 bases from J, with 8 bases between. Germline loops: CDR1 SGHTA, CDR2 FQGNSA. CDR3 length equals 15 residues. DNA for the CDR3: TGTGCCAGCAGCATATACAGCTCCTATAATTCACCCCTCCACTTT. Protein product: CASSIYSSYNSPLHF.

The V call is TRBV2, the J call TRBJ2-1; TRBD2 matches at 9 bases. There are 15 residues in the CDR3. With 3 bases clipped from V and 6 bases from J, the junction kept 6 bases outside the gene matches. Germline V CDR1 and CDR2: SNHLY, FYNNEI. CDR3 nucleotide sequence: TGTGCCAGCAGTGATGGCGGGAGGGCCATCAATGAGCAGTTCTTC. Translated, it gives CASSDGGRAINEQFF.

V usage is TRBV7-2 and J usage is TRBJ2-2; 9 positions match TRBD2. V lost 2 bases to trimming and J lost 5 bases; unmatched junction nucleotides: 9. The CDR3 has 17 residues. Germline CDR1 and CDR2: SGHTA and FQGNSA. CDR3 in DNA: TGTGCCAGCAGCTTACGGTTAGCGGGGGCCGGAACCGGGGAGCTGTTTTTT. Translated: CASSLRLAGAGTGELFF.

The count of this clone is one. The genes are TRBV27 and TRBJ2-7; 8 bases match TRBD2. Germline V gene sequence: CDR1 MNHEY, CDR2 SMNVEV (reference sequence). With 4 bases clipped from V and 0 bases from J, the junction kept 5 bases outside the gene matches. There are 15 residues in the CDR3. The CDR3 spells CASSSREGRSYEQYF. The CDR3 DNA follows: TGTGCCAGCAGTTCCCGGGAGGGGCGCTCCTACGAGCAGTACTTC.

The chain uses TRBV5-4 and TRBJ2-1; TRBD1 matches 8 bases. Germline lookup yields CDR1 SGHNT and CDR2 YYREEE (reference sequence). V was clipped by 5 bases and J by 5 bases; unmatched bases: 9. CDR3 length: 15 amino acids. The CDR3 spells CASRVGQGANNEQFF. In DNA, the CDR3 is TGTGCCAGCAGAGTGGGTCAGGGGGCGAACAATGAGCAGTTCTTC. The full variable domain, completed using reference TRBV5-4 and TRBJ2-1, is ETGVTQSPTHLIKTRGQQVTLRCSSQSGHNTVSWYQQALGQGPQFIFQYYREEENGRGNFPPRFSGLQFPNYSSELNVNALELDDSALYLCASRVGQGANNEQFFGPGTRLTVL.